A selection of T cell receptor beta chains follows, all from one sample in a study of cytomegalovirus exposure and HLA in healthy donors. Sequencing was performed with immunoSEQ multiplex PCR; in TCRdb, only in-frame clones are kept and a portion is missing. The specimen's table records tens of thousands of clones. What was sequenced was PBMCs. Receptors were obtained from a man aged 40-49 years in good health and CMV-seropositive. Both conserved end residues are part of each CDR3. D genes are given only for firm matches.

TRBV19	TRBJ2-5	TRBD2	TGTGCCAGTAGTATAGATGGAGTCGCTAGCGGGAGCCCAGAGACCCAGTACTTC	CASSIDGVASGSPETQYF
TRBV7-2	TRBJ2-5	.	TGTGCCAGCAGCTTAGCGCTGCAGGAGACCCAGTACTTC	CASSLALQETQYF
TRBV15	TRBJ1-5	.	TGTGCCACCAGGGCAGGGGATCGCAATCAGCCCCAGCATTTT	CATRAGDRNQPQHF
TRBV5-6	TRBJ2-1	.	TGTGCCAGCAGCCCAGAGAGGGTGGGGTGGACTGAGCAGTTCTTC	CASSPERVGWTEQFF
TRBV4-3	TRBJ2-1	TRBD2	TGCGCCAGCAGCCAAAATAAGCTAGCGGGGATTAATGAGCAGTTCTTC	CASSQNKLAGINEQFF
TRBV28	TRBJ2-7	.	TGTGCCAGCAGTGTTCTGCGGGGCGGAGCCTACGAGCAGTACTTC	CASSVLRGGAYEQYF
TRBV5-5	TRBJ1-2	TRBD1	TGTGCCAGCAGCTTTACGACAGGGGACAATGGCTACACCTTC	CASSFTTGDNGYTF
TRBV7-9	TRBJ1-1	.	TGTGCCAGCAGCCCAGGGGCCAGGGCCACTGAAGCTTTCTTT	CASSPGARATEAFF
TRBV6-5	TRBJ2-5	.	TGTGCCAGGCAGGGGAAAGGGGAGACCCAGTACTTC	CARQGKGETQYF
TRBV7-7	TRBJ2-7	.	TGTGCCAGCAGCCCCCACGAGAGCGGTGAGCAGTACTTC	CASSPHESGEQYF
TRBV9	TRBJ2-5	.	TGTGCCAGCAGCGTAGGAGTGAAAGAGACCCAGTACTTC	CASSVGVKETQYF
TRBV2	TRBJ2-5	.	TGTGCCAGCAGTGAGATTGAGGAGACCCAGTACTTC	CASSEIEETQYF
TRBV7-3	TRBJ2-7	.	TGTGCCAGCAGCCCGGACAGCTCCCCATCCTACGAGCAGTACTTC	CASSPDSSPSYEQYF
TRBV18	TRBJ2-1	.	TGTGCCAGCTCACCAGGAGGAAATGAGCAGTTCTTC	CASSPGGNEQFF
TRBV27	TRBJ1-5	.	TGTGCCAGCGCCCTTGGGAGGGCGCGGCATTTT	CASALGRARHF
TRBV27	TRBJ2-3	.	TGTGCCAGCAGTTTACTGAGCACAGATACGCAGTATTTT	CASSLLSTDTQYF
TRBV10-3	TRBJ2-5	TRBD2	TGTGCCATCAGTGAGACGGCGGGGGGGCAAGCGGAGACCCAGTACTTC	CAISETAGGQAETQYF
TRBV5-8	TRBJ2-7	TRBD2	TGTGCCAGCAGGTTTGGGACTATCTACGAGCAGTACTTC	CASRFGTIYEQYF
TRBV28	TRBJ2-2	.	TGTGCCAGCAGTTTACAGGGCGGAAACGGGGAGCTGTTTTTT	CASSLQGGNGELFF
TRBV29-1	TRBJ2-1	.	TGCAGCGTCACAGGGCTCTCCGACAATGAGCAGTTCTTC	CSVTGLSDNEQFF
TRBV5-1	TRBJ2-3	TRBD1	TGCGCCAGCAGCACCCGGACAGGGGGAGGCGGAGATACGCAGTATTTT	CASSTRTGGGGDTQYF
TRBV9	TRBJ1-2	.	TGTGCCAGCAGCGGGCTGCGGGGGGATGACTATGGCTACACCTTC	CASSGLRGDDYGYTF
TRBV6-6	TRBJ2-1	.	TGTGCCAGCAGACCATACAACAATGAGCAGTTCTTC	CASRPYNNEQFF
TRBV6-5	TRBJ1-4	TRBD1	TGTGCCAGCAGCCGGGGACAGGTTGTGGGAAAACTGTTTTTT	CASSRGQVVGKLFF
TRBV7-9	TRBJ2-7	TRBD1	TGTGCCAGCAGCATCACACCGGGACAGGAGTACGAGCAGTACTTC	CASSITPGQEYEQYF
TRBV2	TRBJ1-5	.	TGTGCCAGCAGTGGTAGAGCAGCCCGAACCCTAGACGGTCAGCCCCAGCATTTT	CASSGRAARTLDGQPQHF
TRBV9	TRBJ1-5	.	TGTGCCAGCAGCGTAGGGGCAGTTAATCAGCCCCAGCATTTT	CASSVGAVNQPQHF
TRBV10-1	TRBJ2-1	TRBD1	TGCGCCAGCAGTGAGGGCCTCTTTAGAAGACAGGGCAATGAGCAGTTCTTC	CASSEGLFRRQGNEQFF
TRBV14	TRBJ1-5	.	TGTGCCAGCCTCTACAGGGTTTCATGTCAGCCCCAGCATTTT	CASLYRVSCQPQHF
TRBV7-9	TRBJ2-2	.	TGTGCCACCTCGAGGATCAACACCGGGGAGCTGTTTTTT	CATSRINTGELFF
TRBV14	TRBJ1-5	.	TGTGCCAGCAGCCGTCCGGGGGGGCCCCAGCATTTT	CASSRPGGPQHF
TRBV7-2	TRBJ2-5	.	TGTGCCAGCAGCTCCGACCCCGCGGTGGAGACCCAGTACTTC	CASSSDPAVETQYF
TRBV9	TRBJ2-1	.	TGTGCCAGCAGCGCGGGACTCACTTACAATGAGCAGTTCTTC	CASSAGLTYNEQFF
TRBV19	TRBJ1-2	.	TGTGCCAGTAGTACTCCGGCACAGTTCTGGGGCTACACCTTC	CASSTPAQFWGYTF
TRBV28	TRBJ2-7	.	TGTGCCAGCAGTGCCGGGGCCTACGAGCAGTACTTC	CASSAGAYEQYF
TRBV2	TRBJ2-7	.	TGTGCCAGCAGACCTCATCGGGATTACTACGAGCAGTACTTC	CASRPHRDYYEQYF
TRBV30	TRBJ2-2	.	TGTGCCTGGAACTCAGAAGAGGCCGGGGAGCTGTTTTTT	CAWNSEEAGELFF
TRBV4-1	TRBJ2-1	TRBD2	TGCGCCAGCAGTCCCATAGGGCGGGAGGATTATAATGAGCAGTTCTTC	CASSPIGREDYNEQFF
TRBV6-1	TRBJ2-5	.	TGTGCCAGCAGTGAAGTACGCAGCCAAGAGACCCAGTACTTC	CASSEVRSQETQYF
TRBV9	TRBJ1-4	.	TGTGCCAGCAGCGTCTCCCGGGGGGAGAATGAAAAACTGTTTTTT	CASSVSRGENEKLFF
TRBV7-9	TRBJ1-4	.	TGTGCCAGCAGCCCAGCGGGGACGGAGAATGAAAAACTGTTTTTT	CASSPAGTENEKLFF
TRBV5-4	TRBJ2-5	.	TGTGCCAGCAGCTTGGGGCGGGTCCCTGTAGAGACCCAGTACTTC	CASSLGRVPVETQYF
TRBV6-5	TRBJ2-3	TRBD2	TGTGCCAGCGGTCTAGGGACTAGCTCGGATACGCAGTATTTT	CASGLGTSSDTQYF
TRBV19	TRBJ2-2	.	TGTGCCAGTAGTCTGAGGTCGAGAAGCGCCGGGGAGCTGTTTTTT	CASSLRSRSAGELFF
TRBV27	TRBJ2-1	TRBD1	TGTGCCAGCAGTTTATCATGGACAGGGGGCGCAAACAATGAGCAGTTCTTC	CASSLSWTGGANNEQFF
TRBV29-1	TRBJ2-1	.	TGCAGCATCTACCTAGCGGAGCAGTTCTTC	CSIYLAEQFF
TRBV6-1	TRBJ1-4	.	TGTGCCAGCGGTCAGGGTTGGGGAAAACTGTTTTTT	CASGQGWGKLFF
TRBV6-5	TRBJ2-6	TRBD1	TGTGCCAGCAGTGGACAGGGGACCGGGGCCAACGTCCTGACTTTC	CASSGQGTGANVLTF
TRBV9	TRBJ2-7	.	TGTGCCAGCAGCGATCCAGTCTCCTACGAGCAGTACTTC	CASSDPVSYEQYF